This T cell receptor beta chain was identified during a study of STAT3 mutations in large granular lymphocyte leukemia. Findings and caveats of the study: Clonal expansion was inferred from other time points because no sample existed at each clone's first appearance. In some patients, a small highly pathogenic clone possibly went undetected. Every T-LGLL patient had at least one immunodominant TCRbeta clonotype.

Tens of thousands of productive templates were obtained per sample on average. Clones were read by immunoSEQ multiplex PCR, and TCRdb kept only the in-frame ones, dropping some. There are approximately 29,000 clones in the sample; 70% to 90% occur only once, and about 13% lies in the top ten. The CDR3 extends over 12 amino acids. V lost 3 bases, J lost 3 bases, and 4 bases lay in between. Germline V gene lookup returns CDR1 SGHDT and CDR2 YYEEEE. Remarks on this clone: Its target is unknown.

The chain uses TRBV5-6 and TRBJ1-5; D ambiguous. The source of this sequence is a man in his fifties or sixties with T-cell large granular lymphocyte leukemia. Some clones in this sample may be carry-over from other donors' samples. The sequencing input was peripheral blood mononuclear cells. The CDR3 sequence is CASSYVNQPQHF. The CDR3 DNA reads TGTGCCAGCAGCTACGTCAATCAGCCCCAGCATTTT.